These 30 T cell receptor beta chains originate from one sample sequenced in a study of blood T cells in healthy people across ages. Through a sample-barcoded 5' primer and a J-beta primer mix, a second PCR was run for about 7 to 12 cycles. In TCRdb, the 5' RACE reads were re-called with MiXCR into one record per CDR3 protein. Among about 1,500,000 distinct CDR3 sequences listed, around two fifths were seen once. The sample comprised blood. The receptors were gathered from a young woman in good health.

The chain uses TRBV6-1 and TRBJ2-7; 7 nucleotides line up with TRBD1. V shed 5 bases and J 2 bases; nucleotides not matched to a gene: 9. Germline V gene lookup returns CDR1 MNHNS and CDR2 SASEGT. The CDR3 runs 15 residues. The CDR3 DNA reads TGTGCCAGCAGTAAAACAGGGGAGTGGGCCTACGAGCAGTACTTC. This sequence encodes CASSKTGEWAYEQYF.

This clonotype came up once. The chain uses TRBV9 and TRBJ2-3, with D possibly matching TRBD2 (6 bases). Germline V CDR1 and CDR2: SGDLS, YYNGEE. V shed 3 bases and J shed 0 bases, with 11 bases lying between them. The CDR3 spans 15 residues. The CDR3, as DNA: TGTGCCAGCAGCGCGAGGAGCGGGAGCACAGATACGCAGTATTTT. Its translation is CASSARSGSTDTQYF.

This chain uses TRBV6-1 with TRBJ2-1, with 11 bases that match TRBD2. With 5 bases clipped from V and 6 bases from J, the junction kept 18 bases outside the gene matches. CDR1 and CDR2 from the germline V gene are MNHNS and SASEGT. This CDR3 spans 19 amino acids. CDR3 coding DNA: TGTGCCAGCAGTCCTCAGATCTATGTAGCGGGAGGGGGCCTCAATGAGCAGTTCTTC. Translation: CASSPQIYVAGGGLNEQFF.

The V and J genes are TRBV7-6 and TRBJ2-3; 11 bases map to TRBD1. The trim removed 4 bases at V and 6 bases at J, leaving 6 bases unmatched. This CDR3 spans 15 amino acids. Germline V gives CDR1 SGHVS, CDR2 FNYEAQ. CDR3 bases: TGTGCCAGCAGCTACGGACAGGGGGCTAGGGATACGCAGTATTTT. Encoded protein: CASSYGQGARDTQYF.

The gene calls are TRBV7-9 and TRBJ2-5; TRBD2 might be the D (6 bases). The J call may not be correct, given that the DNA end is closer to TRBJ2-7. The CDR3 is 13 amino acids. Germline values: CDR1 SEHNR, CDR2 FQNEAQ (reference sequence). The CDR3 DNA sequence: TGTGCCAGCTCCCAGCGGGCCGGCTACGAGCAGTACTTC. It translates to CASSQRAGYEQYF.

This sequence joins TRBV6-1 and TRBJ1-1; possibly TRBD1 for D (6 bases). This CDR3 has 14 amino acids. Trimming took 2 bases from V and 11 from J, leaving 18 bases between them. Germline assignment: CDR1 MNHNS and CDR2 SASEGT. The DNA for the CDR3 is TGTGCCAGCAGTGAAACCCCGTTGGGGGCTGGGGCTTTCTTT. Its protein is CASSETPLGAGAFF.

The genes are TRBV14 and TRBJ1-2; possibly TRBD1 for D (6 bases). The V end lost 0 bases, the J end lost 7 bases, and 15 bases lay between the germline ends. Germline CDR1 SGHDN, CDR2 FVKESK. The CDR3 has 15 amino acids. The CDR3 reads CASSQEGVQGGGYTF. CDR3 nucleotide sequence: TGTGCCAGCAGCCAAGAAGGGGTACAGGGAGGTGGCTACACCTTC.

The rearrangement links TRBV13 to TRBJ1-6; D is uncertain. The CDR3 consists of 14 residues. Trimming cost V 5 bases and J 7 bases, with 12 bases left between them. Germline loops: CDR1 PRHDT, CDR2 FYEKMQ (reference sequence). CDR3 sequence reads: CASSRAGRNSPLHF. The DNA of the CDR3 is TGTGCCAGCAGCCGGGCCGGCCGGAATTCACCCCTCCACTTT.

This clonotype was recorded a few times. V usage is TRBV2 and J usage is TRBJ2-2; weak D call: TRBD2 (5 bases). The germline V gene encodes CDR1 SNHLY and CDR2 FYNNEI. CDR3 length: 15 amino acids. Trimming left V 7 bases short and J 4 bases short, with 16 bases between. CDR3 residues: CASKSDIGGTGELFF. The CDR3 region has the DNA TGTGCCAGCAAGAGTGACATAGGAGGCACCGGGGAGCTGTTTTTT.

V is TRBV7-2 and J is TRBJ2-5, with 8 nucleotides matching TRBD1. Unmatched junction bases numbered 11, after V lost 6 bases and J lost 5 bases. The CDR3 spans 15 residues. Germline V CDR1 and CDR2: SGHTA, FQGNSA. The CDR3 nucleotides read TGTGCCAGCAGGCCTACAGGGGGGCCCTCGGAGACCCAGTACTTC. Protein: CASRPTGGPSETQYF.

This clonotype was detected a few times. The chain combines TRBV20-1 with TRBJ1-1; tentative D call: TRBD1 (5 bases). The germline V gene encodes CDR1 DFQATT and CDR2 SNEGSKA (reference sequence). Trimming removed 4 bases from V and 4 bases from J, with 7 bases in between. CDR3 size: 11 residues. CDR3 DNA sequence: TGCAGTGCTACCGGGACCACTGAAGCTTTCTTT. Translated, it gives CSATGTTEAFF.

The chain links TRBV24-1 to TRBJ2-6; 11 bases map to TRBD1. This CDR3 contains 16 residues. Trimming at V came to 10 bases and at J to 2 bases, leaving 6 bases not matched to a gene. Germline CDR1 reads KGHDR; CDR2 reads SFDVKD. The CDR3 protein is CATQGQGATGANVLTF. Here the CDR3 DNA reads TGTGCCACACAAGGACAGGGGGCTACTGGGGCCAACGTCCTGACTTTC.

For the CDR3, the DNA is TGTGCCAGCAGCTTAGGAGCGACAGGGGGAGAGACCCAGTACTTC. Translated, it gives CASSLGATGGETQYF. The gene calls are TRBV7-9 and TRBJ2-5, with TRBD1 identical over 9 bases. CDR1 and CDR2 (germline): SEHNR, FQNEAQ (reference sequence). The CDR3 has 15 residues. The V segment lost 1 base and the J segment 4 bases; nucleotides outside the gene matches: 4.

CDR3 sequence (DNA): TGCGCCAGCAGCTACTATTATGGTTCGGCAGATACGCAGTATTTT. It is translated as CASSYYYGSADTQYF. The rearrangement links TRBV5-1 to TRBJ2-3; D gene unclear. Germline V gene lookup returns CDR1 SGHRS and CDR2 YFSETQ. The germline V and J ends were trimmed by 3 bases and 4 bases, with 15 bases remaining between them. The CDR3 is made up of 15 amino acids.

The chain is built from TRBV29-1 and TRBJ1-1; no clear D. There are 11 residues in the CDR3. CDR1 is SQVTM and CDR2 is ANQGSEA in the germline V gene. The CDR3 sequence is CSSHMNTEAFF. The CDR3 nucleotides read TGCAGTTCACATATGAACACTGAAGCTTTCTTT.

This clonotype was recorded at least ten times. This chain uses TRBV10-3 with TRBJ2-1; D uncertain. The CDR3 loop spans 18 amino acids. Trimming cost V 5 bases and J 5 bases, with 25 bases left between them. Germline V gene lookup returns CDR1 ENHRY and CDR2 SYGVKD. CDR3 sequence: CAISTEPWANSVNNEQFF. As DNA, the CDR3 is TGTGCCATCAGTACCGAGCCTTGGGCGAACTCCGTTAACAATGAGCAGTTCTTC.

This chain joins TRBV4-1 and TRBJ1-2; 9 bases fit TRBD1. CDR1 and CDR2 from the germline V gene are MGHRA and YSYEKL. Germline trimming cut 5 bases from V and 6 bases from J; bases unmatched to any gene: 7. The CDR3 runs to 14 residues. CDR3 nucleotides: TGCGCCAGCAGCTCCGGGACAGGGTGGGATGGCTACACCTTC. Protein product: CASSSGTGWDGYTF.

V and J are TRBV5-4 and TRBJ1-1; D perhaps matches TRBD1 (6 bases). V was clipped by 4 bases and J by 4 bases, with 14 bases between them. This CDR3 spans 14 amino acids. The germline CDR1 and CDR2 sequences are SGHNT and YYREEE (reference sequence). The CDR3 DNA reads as TGTGCCAGCAGCAAACAGGGACGGAGCACTGAAGCTTTCTTT. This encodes CASSKQGRSTEAFF.

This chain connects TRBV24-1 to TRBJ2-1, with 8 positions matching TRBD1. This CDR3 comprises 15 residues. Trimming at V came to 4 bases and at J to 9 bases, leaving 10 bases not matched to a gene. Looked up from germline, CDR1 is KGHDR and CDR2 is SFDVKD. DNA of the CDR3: TGTGCCACCAGTGAAACAGGGGGTACCCGTATTGAGCAGTTCTTC. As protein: CATSETGGTRIEQFF.

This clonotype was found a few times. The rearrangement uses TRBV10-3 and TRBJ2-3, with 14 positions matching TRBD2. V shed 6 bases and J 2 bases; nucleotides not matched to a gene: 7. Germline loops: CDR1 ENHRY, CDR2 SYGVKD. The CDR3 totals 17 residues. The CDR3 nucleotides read TGTGCCATCAGCCCAATGACTAGCGGGAGGGACACAGATACGCAGTATTTT. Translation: CAISPMTSGRDTDTQYF.

The CDR3 sequence is CSAGTSGGNEQFF. The CDR3 DNA sequence: TGCAGTGCCGGGACTAGCGGGGGAAATGAGCAGTTCTTC. V gene TRBV20-1 combines with J gene TRBJ2-1; 14 bases agree with TRBD2. V lost 6 bases and J lost 7; bases outside the gene matches: 2. The CDR3 loop spans 13 amino acids. The germline gives CDR1 DFQATT, CDR2 SNEGSKA (reference sequence).

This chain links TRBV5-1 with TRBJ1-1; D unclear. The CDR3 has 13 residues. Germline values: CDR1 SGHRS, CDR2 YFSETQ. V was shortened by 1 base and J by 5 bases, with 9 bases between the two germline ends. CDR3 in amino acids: CASSLLGRTEAFF. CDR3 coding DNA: TGCGCCAGCAGCTTGTTGGGTAGAACTGAAGCTTTCTTT.

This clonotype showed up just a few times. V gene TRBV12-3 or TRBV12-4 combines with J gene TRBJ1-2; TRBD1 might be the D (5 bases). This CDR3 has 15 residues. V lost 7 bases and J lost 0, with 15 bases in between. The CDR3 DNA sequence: TGTGCCAGCATCTCCCAGGGACGGGCTAACTATGGCTACACCTTC. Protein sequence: CASISQGRANYGYTF.

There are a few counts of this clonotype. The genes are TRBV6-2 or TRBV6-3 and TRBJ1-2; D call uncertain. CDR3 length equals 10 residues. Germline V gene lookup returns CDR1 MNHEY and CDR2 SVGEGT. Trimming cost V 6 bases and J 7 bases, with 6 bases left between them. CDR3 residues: CASSPPGYTF. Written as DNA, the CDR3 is TGTGCCAGCAGCCCTCCTGGCTACACCTTC.

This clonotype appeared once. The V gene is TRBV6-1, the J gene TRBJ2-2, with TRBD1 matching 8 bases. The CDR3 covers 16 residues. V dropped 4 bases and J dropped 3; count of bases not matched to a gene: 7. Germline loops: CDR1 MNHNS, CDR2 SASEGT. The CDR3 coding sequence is TGTGCCAGCAGTGCCCCAGGGGGCGCCGACACCGGGGAGCTGTTTTTT. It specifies CASSAPGGADTGELFF.

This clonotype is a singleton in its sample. The CDR3 spells CASSLIKGRGYEQYF. As DNA, the CDR3 is TGTGCCAGCAGTTTAATTAAGGGCAGGGGCTACGAGCAGTACTTC. This chain links TRBV27 with TRBJ2-7, with TRBD1 as a possible D gene (6 bases). The V end was cut by 2 bases, the J end by 3 bases, with 14 bases between. CDR3 length: 15 residues. Germline V lookup: CDR1 MNHEY, CDR2 SMNVEV (reference sequence).

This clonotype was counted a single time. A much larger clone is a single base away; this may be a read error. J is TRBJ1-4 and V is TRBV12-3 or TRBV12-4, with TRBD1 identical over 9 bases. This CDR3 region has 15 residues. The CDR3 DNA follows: TGTGCCGGCAGTCGCCCGACAGGGGGGAATGAAAAACTGTTTTTT. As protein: CAGSRPTGGNEKLFF.

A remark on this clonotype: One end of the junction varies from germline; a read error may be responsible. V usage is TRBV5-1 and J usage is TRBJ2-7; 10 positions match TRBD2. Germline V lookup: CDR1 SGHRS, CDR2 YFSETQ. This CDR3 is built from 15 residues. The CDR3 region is CASGLTSGFSYEQYF. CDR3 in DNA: TGCGCCAGCGGCTTGACTAGCGGGTTCTCCTACGAGCAGTACTTC. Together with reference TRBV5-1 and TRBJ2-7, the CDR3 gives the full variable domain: KAGVTQTPRYLIKTRGQQVTLSCSPISGHRSVSWYQQTPGQGLQFLFEYFSETQRNKGNFPGRFSGRQFSNSRSEMNVSTLELGDSALYLCASGLTSGFSYEQYFGPGTRLTVT.

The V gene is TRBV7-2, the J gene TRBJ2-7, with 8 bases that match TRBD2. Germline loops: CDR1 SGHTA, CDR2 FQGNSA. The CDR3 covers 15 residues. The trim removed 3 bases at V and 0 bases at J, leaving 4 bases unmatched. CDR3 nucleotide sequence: TGTGCCAGCAGCTTGGGACTAGGCGACTCCTACGAGCAGTACTTC. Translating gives CASSLGLGDSYEQYF.

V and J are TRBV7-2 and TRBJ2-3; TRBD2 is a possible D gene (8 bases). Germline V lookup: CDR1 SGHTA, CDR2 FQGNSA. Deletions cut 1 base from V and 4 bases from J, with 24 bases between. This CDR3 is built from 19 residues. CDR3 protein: CASSLEARVAGRGPDTQYF. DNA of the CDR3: TGTGCCAGCAGCTTAGAAGCGAGGGTAGCGGGGAGGGGGCCAGATACGCAGTATTTT.